This T cell receptor beta chain was identified in a study of shared clonotypes between healthy human individuals. Study-level information: Participating donors consisted of a couple of women and a few men aged 18 to 49.

Libraries were prepared by immunoSEQ multiplex PCR; TCRdb keeps only in-frame clonotypes and omits some of them. The profile shows millions of clones, approximately 93% of them singletons. The material sequenced was naive CD4+ T cells from PBMCs. Stated subset: CD45RA+ positively selected. This TCR was recovered from a man between 18 and 35 years old in good health. Some clones in this sample may be carry-over from other donors' samples.

DNA of the CDR3: TGTGCCAGCAGCTTTGGGGGGCCGAACACTGAAGCTTTCTTT. Translation gives CASSFGGPNTEAFF. The chain links TRBV11-3 to TRBJ1-1; D is perhaps TRBD1 (6 bases). CDR1 and CDR2 from the germline V gene are SGHNT and YENEEA. Trimming took off 3 bases at V and 1 base at J, with 9 bases between the two ends. The length of the CDR3 is 14 residues.